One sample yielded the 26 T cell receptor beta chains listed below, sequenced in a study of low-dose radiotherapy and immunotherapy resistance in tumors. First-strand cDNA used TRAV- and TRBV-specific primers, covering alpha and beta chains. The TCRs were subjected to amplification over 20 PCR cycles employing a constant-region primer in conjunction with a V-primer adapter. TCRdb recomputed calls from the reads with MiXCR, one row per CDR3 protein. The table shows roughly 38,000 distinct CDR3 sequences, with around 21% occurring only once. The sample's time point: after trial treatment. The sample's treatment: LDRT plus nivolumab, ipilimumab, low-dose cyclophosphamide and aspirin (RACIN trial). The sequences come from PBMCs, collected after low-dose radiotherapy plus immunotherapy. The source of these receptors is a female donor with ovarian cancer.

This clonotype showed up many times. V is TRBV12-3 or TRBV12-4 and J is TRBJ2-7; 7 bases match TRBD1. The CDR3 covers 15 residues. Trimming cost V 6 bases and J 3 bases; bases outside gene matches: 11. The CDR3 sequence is CASSSTGTADYEQYF. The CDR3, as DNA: TGTGCCAGCAGCTCTACCGGGACAGCCGACTACGAGCAGTACTTC.

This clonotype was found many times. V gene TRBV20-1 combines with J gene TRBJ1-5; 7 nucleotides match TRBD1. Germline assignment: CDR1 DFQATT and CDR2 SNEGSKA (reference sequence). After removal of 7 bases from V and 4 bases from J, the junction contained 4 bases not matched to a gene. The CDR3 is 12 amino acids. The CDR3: CSGVQGNQPQHF. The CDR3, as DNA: TGCAGTGGGGTACAGGGGAATCAGCCCCAGCATTTT.

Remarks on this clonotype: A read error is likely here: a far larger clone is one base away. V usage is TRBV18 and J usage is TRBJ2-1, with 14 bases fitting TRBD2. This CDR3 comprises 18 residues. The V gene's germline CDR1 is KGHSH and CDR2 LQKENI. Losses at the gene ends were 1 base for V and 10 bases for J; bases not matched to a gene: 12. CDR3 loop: CASSPQEGTSGGLDEQFF. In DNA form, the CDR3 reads TGTGCCAGCTCACCACAGGAAGGGACTAGCGGGGGTCTCGACGAGCAGTTCTTC.

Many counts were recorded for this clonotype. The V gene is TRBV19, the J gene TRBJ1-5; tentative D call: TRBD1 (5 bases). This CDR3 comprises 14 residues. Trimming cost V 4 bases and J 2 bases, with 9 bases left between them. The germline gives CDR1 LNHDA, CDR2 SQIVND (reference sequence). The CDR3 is CASSTQTGNQPQHF. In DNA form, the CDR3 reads TGTGCCAGTAGTACCCAGACAGGCAATCAGCCCCAGCATTTT.

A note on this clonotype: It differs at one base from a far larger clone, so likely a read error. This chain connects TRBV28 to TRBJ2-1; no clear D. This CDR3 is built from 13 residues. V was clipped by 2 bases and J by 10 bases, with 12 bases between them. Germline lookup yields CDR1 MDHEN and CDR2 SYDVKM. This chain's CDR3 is CASSLPGPSEQFF. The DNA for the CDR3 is TGTGCCAGCAGTTTACCGGGCCCCTCCGAGCAGTTCTTC.

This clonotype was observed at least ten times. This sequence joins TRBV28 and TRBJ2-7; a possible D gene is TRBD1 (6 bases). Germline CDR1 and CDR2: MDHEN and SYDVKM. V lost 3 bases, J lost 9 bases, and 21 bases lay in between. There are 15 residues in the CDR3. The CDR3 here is CASSLRGLHSSWQYF. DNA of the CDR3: TGTGCCAGCAGTTTGAGGGGGTTACATAGTTCGTGGCAGTACTTC.

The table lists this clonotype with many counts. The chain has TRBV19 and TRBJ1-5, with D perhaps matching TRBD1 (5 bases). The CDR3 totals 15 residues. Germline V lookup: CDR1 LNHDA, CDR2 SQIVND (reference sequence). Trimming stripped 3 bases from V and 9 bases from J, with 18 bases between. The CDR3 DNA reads TGTGCCAGTAGTATGACGGGGGGTTTTGGTCCGCCCCAGCATTTT. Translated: CASSMTGGFGPPQHF.

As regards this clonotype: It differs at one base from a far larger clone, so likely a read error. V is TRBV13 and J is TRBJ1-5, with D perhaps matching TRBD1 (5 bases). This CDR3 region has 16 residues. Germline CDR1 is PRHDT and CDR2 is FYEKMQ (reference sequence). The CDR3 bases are TGTGCCACCAGCAGAGATCGGGGACCTAGCAATCAGCTCCAGCATTTT. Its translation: CATSRDRGPSNQLQHF.

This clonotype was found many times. CDR3 in DNA: TGTGCCAGCAGCCAGGGTGAGCGGGTCCCCGGGGAGACCCAGTACTTC. Translation gives CASSQGERVPGETQYF. The chain links TRBV3-1 to TRBJ2-5, with D possibly being TRBD2 (6 bases). The CDR3 is 16 amino acids. V was shortened by 3 bases and J by 5 bases, with 19 bases between the two germline ends. Germline assignment: CDR1 LGHDT and CDR2 YNNKEL (reference sequence).

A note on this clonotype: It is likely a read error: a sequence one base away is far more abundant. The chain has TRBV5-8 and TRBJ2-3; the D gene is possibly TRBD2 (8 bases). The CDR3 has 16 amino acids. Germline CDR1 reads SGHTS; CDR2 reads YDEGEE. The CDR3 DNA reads TGTGACAGCAGCCCCGGCGACAGGGCGGGAGGAGATACGCAGTATTTT. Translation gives CDSSPGDRAGGDTQYF.

The CDR3 here is CASSAGGSRANEQFF. The CDR3 DNA is TGTGCCAGCAGCGCAGGGGGCTCCAGAGCCAATGAGCAGTTCTTC. The chain has TRBV9 and TRBJ2-1; 8 bases match TRBD1. Trimming removed 3 bases from V and 6 bases from J; junction bases left unmatched: 8. The CDR3 contains 15 residues. The V gene's germline CDR1 is SGDLS and CDR2 YYNGEE.

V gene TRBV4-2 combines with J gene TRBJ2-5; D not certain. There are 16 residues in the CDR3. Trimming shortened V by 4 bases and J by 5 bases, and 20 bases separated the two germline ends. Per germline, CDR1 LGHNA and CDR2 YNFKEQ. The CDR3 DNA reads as TGTGCCAGCAGCCTCCTCCCGGGCCCCGCGGCGGAGACCCAGTACTTC. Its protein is CASSLLPGPAAETQYF.

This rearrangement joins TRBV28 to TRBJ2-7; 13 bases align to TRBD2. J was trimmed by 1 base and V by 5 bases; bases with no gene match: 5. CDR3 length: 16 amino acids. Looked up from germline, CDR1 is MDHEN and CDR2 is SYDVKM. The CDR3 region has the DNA TGTGCCAGCAGTCCCCGGGGACTAGCGGGGTCCTACGAGCAGTACTTC. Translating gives CASSPRGLAGSYEQYF.

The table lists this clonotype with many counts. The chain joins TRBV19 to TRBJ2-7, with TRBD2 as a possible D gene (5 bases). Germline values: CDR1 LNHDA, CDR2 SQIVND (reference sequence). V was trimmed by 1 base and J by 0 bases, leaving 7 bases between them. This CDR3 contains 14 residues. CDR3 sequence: CASSIGGSSYEQYF. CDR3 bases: TGTGCCAGTAGTATAGGTGGGAGCTCCTACGAGCAGTACTTC. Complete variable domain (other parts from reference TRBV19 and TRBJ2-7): DGGITQSPKYLFRKEGQNVTLSCEQNLNHDAMYWYRQDPGQGLRLIYYSQIVNDFQKGDIAEGYSVSREKKESFPLTVTSAQKNPTAFYLCASSIGGSSYEQYFGPGTRLTVT.

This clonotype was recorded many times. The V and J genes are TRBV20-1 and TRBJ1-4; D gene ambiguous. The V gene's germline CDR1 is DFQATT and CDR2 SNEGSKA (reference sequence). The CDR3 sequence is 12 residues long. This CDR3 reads CSGGPPGEKLFF. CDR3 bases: TGCAGCGGTGGGCCCCCTGGCGAAAAACTGTTTTTT.

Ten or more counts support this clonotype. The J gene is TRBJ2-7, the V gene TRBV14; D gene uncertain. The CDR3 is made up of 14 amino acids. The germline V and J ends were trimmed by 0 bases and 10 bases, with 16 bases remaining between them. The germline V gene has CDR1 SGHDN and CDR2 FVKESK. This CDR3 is CASSQDTARTYQYF. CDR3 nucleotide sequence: TGTGCCAGCAGCCAAGATACGGCCCGGACGTATCAGTACTTC.

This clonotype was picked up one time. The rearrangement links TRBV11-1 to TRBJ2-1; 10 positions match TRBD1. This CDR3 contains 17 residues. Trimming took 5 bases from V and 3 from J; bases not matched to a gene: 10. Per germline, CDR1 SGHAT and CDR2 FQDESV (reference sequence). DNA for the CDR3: TGTGCCAGCAGCCGAGGGGACAGGGGTTCAATCTACAATGAGCAGTTCTTC. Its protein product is CASSRGDRGSIYNEQFF.

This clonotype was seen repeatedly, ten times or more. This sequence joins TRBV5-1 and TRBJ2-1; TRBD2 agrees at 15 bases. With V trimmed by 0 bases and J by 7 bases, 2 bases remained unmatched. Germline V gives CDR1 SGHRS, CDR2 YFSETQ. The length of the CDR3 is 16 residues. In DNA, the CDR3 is TGCGCCAGCAGCTTGGCTGGACTAGCGGGAGGGAATGAGCAGTTCTTC. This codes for CASSLAGLAGGNEQFF.

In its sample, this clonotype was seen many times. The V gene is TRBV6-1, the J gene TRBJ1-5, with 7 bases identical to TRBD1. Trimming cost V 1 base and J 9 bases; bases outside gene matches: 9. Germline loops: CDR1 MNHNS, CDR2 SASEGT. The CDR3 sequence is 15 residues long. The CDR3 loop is CASSEVGDSPRPQHF. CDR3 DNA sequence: TGTGCCAGCAGTGAAGTGGGGGACAGCCCCCGGCCCCAGCATTTT.

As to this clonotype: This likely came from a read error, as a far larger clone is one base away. DNA of the CDR3: TGTGCCACACAGGGGGGATCCTACAATGAGCAGTACTTC. Residues: CATQGGSYNEQYF. J is TRBJ2-4 and V is TRBV10-3; TRBD1 matches at 8 bases. After removal of 10 bases from V and 13 bases from J, the junction contained 15 bases not matched to a gene. The CDR3 length is 13 residues. Germline V gene data show CDR1 as ENHRY and CDR2 as SYGVKD.

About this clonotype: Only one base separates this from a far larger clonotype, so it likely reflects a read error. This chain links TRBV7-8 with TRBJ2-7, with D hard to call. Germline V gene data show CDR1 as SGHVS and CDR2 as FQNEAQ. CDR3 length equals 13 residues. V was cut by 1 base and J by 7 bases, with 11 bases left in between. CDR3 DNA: TGTGCCAGCAGCTTAGGTATTTACAATGAGCAGTACTTC. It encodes CASSLGIYNEQYF.

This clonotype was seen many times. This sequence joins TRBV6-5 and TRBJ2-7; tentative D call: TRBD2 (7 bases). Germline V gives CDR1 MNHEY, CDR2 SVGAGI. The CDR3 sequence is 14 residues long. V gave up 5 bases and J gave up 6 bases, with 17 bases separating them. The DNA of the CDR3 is TGTGCCAGCAGTGTCGGGGGCGGGGGCTTCGAGCAGTACTTC. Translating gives CASSVGGGGFEQYF.

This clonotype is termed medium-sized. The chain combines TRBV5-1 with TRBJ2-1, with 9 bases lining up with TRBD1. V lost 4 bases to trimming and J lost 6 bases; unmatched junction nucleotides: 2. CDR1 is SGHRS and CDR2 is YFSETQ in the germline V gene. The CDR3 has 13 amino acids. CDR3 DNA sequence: TGCGCCAGCAGCCCGGACAGGGGCAATGAGCAGTTCTTC. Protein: CASSPDRGNEQFF.

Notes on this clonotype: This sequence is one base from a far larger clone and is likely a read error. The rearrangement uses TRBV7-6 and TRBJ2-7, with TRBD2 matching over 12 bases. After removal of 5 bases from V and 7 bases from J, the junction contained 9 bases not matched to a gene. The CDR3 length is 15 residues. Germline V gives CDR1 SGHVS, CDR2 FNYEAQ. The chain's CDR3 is CASSGLAGRYNEQYF. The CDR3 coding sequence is TGTGCCAGCAGCGGACTAGCGGGACGGTACAATGAGCAGTACTTC.

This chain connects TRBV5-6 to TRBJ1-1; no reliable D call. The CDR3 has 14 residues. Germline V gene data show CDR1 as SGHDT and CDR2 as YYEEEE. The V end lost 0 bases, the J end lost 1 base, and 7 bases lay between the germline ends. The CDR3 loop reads CASSLGRENTEAFF. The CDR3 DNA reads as TGTGCCAGCAGCTTGGGTAGGGAGAACACTGAAGCTTTCTTT. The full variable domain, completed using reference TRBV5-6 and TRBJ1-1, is DAGVTQSPTHLIKTRGQQVTLRCSPKSGHDTVSWYQQALGQGPQFIFQYYEEEERQRGNFPDRFSGHQFPNYSSELNVNALLLGDSALYLCASSLGRENTEAFFGQGTRLTVV.

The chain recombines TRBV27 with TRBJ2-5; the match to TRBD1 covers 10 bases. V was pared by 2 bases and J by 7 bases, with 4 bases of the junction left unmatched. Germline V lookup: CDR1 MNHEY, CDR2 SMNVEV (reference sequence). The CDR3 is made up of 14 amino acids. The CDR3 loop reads CASSLRDRGGTQYF. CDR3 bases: TGTGCCAGCAGTTTAAGGGACAGGGGCGGGACCCAGTACTTC.